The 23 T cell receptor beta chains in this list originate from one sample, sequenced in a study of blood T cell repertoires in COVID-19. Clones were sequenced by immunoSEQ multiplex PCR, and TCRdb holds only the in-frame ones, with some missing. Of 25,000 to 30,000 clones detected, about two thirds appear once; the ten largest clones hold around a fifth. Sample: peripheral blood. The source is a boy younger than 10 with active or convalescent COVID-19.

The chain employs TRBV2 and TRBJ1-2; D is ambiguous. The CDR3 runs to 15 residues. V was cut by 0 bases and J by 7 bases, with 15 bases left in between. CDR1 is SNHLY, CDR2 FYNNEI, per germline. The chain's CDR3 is CASSEALVRISGYTF. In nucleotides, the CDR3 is TGTGCCAGCAGTGAAGCGCTGGTCAGGATTAGTGGCTACACCTTC.

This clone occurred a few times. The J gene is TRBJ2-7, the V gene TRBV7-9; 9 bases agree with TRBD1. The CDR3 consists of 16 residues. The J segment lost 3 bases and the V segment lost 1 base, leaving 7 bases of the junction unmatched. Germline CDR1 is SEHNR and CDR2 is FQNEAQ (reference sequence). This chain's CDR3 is CASSLVYRDRVYEQYV. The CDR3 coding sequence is TGTGCCAGCAGCTTAGTATACCGGGACAGGGTCTACGAGCAGTACGTC.

The CDR3: CASSQPLTALNEQFF. The CDR3 region has the DNA TGTGCCAGCAGCCAACCCCTAACCGCCCTCAATGAGCAGTTCTTC. The rearrangement uses TRBV14 and TRBJ2-1; unclear D gene. The germline V gene has CDR1 SGHDN and CDR2 FVKESK. V lost 2 bases and J lost 6, with 14 bases in between. The CDR3 has 15 residues.

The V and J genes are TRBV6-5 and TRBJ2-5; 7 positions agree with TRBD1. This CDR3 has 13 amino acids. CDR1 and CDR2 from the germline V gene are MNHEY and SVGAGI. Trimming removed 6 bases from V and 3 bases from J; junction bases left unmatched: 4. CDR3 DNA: TGTGCCAGCAGGGGACAGTTGAAAGAGACCCAGTACTTC. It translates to CASRGQLKETQYF.

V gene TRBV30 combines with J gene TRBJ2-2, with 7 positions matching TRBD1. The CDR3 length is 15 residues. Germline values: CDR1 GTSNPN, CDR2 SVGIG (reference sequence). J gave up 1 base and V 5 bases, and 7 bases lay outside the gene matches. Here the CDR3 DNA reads TGTGCCTGGTCCCTTAGGACAGGGAACACCGGGGAGCTGTTTTTT. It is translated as CAWSLRTGNTGELFF.

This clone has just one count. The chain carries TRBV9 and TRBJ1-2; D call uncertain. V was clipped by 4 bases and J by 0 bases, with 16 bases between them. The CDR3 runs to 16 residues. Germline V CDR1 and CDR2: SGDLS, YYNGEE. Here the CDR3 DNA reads TGTGCCAGCAGCACACTATCGGTCCCAGCTAACTATGGCTACACCTTC. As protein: CASSTLSVPANYGYTF. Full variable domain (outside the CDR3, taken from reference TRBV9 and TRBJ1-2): DSGVTQTPKHLITATGQRVTLRCSPRSGDLSVYWYQQSLDQGLQFLIQYYNGEERAKGNILERFSAQQFPDLHSELNLSSLELGDSALYFCASSTLSVPANYGYTFGSGTRLTVV.

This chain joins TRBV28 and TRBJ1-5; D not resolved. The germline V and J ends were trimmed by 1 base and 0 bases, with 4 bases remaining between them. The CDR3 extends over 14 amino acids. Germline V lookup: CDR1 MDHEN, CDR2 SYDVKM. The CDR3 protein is CASSLSHSNQPQHF. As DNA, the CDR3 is TGTGCCAGCAGTTTATCACATAGCAATCAGCCCCAGCATTTT.

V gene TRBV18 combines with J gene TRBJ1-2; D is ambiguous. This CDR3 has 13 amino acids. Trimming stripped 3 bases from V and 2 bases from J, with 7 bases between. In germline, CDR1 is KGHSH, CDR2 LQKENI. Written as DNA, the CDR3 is TGTGCCAGCTCACCCGACAAAAACTATGGCTACACCTTC. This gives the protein CASSPDKNYGYTF.

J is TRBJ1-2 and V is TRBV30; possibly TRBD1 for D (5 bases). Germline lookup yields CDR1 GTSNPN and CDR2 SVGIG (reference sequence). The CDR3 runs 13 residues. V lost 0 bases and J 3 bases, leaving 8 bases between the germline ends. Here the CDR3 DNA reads TGTGCCTGGAGTGTGGGGGGGTACTATGGCTACACCTTC. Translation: CAWSVGGYYGYTF.

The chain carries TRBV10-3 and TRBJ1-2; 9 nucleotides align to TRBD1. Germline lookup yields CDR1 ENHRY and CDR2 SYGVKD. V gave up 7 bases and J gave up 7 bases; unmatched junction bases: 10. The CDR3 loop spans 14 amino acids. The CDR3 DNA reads TGTGCCATCAAGCCGGACAGGGGAACTACTGGCTACACCTTC. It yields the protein CAIKPDRGTTGYTF.

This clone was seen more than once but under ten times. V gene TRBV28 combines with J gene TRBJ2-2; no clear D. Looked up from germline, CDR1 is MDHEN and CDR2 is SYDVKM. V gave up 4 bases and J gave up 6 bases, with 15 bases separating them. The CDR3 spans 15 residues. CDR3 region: CASSSSGRFAGELFF. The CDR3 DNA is TGTGCCAGCAGTTCCTCCGGTCGGTTCGCCGGGGAGCTGTTTTTT.

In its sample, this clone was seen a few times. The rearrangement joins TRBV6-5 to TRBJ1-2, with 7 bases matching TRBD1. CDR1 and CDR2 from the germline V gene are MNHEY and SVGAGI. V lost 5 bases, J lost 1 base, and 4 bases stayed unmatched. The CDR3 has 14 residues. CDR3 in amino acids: CASSNRGNNYGYTF. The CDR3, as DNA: TGTGCCAGCAGTAACAGGGGTAATAACTATGGCTACACCTTC.

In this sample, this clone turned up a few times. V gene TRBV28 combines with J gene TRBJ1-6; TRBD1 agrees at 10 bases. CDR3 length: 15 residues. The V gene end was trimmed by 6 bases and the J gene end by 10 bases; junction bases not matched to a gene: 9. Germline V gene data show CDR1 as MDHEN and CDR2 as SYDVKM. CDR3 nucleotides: TGTGCCAGCAGGTCTACCGGGACAGGGGTATCACCCCTCCACTTT. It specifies CASRSTGTGVSPLHF.

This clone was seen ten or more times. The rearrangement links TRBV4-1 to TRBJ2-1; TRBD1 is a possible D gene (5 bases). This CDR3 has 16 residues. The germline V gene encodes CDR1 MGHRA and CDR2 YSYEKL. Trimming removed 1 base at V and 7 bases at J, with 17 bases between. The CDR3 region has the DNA TGCGCCAGCAGCCAAGCCCAGGGCACCCTAATGAATGAGCAGTTCTTC. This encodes CASSQAQGTLMNEQFF.

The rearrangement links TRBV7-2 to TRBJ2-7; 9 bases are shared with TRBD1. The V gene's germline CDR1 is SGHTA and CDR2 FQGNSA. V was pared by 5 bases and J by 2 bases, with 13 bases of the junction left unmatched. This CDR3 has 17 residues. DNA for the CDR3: TGTGCCAGCAGCCCCCAGCCCACCGGGACAGGGACCTACGAGCAGTACTTC. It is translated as CASSPQPTGTGTYEQYF.

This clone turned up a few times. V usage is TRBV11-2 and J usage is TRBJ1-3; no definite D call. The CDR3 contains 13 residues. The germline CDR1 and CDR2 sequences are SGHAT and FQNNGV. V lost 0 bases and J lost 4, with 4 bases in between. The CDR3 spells CASSLDPGNTIYF. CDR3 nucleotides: TGTGCCAGCAGCTTAGATCCGGGAAACACCATATATTTT.

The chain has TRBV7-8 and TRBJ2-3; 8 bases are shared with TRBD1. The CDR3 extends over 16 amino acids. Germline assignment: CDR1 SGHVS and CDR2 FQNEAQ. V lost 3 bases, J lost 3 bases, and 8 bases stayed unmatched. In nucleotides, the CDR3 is TGTGCCAGCAGCTTCTCCCAGGGGGCGCGGACAGATACGCAGTATTTT. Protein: CASSFSQGARTDTQYF.

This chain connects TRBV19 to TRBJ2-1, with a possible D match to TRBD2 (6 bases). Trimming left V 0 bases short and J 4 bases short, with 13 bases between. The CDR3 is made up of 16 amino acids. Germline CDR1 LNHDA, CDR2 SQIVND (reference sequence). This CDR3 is CASSIDRAGRYNEQFF. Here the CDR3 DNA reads TGTGCCAGTAGTATAGATCGGGCGGGGAGATACAATGAGCAGTTCTTC.

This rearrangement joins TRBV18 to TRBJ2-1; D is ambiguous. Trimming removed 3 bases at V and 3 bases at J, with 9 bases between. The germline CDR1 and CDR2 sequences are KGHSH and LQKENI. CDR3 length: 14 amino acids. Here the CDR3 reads CASSPDSSYNEQFF. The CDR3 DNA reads TGTGCCAGCTCACCGGATAGCAGCTACAATGAGCAGTTCTTC. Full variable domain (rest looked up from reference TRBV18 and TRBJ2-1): NAGVMQNPRHLVRRRGQEARLRCSPMKGHSHVYWYRQLPEEGLKFMVYLQKENIIDESGMPKERFSAEFPKEGPSILRIQQVVRGDSAAYFCASSPDSSYNEQFFGPGTRLTVL.

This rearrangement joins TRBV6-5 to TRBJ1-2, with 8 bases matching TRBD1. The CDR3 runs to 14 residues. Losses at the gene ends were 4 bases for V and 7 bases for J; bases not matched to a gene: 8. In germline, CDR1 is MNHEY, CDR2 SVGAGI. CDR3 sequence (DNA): TGTGCCAGCAGTTCCTCCAGGGGGCTTCTTGGCTACACCTTC. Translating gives CASSSSRGLLGYTF.

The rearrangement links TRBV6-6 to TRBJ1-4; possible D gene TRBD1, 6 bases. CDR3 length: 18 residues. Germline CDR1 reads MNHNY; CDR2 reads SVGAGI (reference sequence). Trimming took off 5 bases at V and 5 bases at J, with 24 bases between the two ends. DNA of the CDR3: TGTGCCAGCAGTCAACCTCCGGGCCAGGGGCGTGCCAATGAAAAACTGTTTTTT. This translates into CASSQPPGQGRANEKLFF.

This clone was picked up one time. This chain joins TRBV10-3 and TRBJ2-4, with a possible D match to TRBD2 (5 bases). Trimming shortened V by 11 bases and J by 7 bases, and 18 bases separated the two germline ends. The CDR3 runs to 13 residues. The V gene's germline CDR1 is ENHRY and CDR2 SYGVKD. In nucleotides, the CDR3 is TGTGCCTCTAAAGGTGGGAGCTCGAACATTCAGTACTTC. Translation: CASKGGSSNIQYF.

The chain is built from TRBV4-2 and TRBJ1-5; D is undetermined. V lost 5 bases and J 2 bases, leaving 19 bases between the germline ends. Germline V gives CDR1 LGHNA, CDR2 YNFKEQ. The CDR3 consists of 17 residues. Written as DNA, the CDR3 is TGTGCCAGCAGCGACGGTTTGGGAGGCGGGGGCAATCAGCCCCAGCATTTT. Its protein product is CASSDGLGGGGNQPQHF.